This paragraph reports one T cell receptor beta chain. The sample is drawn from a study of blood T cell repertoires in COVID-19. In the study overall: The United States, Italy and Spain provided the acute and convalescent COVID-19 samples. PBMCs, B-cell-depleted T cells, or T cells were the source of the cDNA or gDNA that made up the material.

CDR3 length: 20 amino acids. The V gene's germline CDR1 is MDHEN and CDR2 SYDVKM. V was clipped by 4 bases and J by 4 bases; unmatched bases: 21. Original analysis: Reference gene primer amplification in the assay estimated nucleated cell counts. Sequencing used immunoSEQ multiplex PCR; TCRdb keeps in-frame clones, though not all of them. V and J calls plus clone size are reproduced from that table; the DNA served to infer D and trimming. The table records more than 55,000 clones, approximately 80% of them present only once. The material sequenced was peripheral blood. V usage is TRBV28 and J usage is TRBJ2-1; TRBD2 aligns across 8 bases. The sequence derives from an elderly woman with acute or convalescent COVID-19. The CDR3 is CASSSRQARGSGGKYNEQFF. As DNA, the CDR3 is TGTGCCAGCAGTTCCCGACAGGCCCGCGGGAGCGGGGGTAAATACAATGAGCAGTTCTTC.